This passage covers 5 T cell receptor beta chains from one sample sequenced in a study of CD8 T cells in Susac syndrome. RNA was extracted with the RNeasy kit, and a quantity of about 0.45 to 1 ug was reverse transcribed using random hexamers. TCRdb itself ran the immunoSEQ multiplex PCR reads through MiXCR, one entry per CDR3 protein. The sample holds fewer than 150,000 distinct CDR3 sequences; 94% are singletons and the top ten take 0.25% to 0.3%. Sequencing was done on a sample of CD8+ T cells from PBMCs. All receptors come from a human donor in good health.

The rearrangement uses TRBV7-6 and TRBJ2-7; D remains ambiguous. This CDR3 region has 13 residues. The V end lost 5 bases, the J end lost 3 bases, and 11 bases lay between the germline ends. CDR1 is SGHVS, CDR2 FNYEAQ, per germline. CDR3 DNA: TGTGCCAGCAGCCCCTCCGGCGTCTACGAGCAGTACTTC. Residues: CASSPSGVYEQYF.

The chain is built from TRBV29-1 and TRBJ2-1; the D gene is possibly TRBD1 (6 bases). Trimming removed 7 bases from V and 4 bases from J, with 8 bases in between. Germline V gene data show CDR1 as SQVTM and CDR2 as ANQGSEA. The CDR3 is 11 residues long. CDR3 DNA: TGCAGCGCTGGACAGTACAATGAGCAGTTCTTC. As protein: CSAGQYNEQFF.

The chain uses TRBV20-1 and TRBJ2-7, with D perhaps TRBD1 or TRBD2 (5 bases each). The germline V gene has CDR1 DFQATT and CDR2 SNEGSKA (reference sequence). This CDR3 is built from 12 residues. The V and J ends lost 7 bases and 7 bases respectively, with 17 bases between them. CDR3 bases: TGCAGTGGAAAGAATTGGGACCAGGAGCAGTACTTC. This codes for CSGKNWDQEQYF.

This chain connects TRBV20-1 to TRBJ1-2; a possible D gene is TRBD1 (5 bases). CDR3 length: 13 amino acids. CDR1 DFQATT and CDR2 SNEGSKA come from the germline V gene (reference sequence). The ends were cut back, 3 bases at V and 7 bases at J, with 15 bases in the middle. CDR3 DNA sequence: TGCAGTGCTAGTGGACGGGGCAGGGCTGGCTACACCTTC. This gives the protein CSASGRGRAGYTF.

The rearrangement joins TRBV4-3 to TRBJ2-1, with 8 bases fitting TRBD2. Looked up from germline, CDR1 is LGHNA and CDR2 is YSLEER. This CDR3 is built from 17 residues. Trimming took 0 bases from V and 7 from J; bases not matched to a gene: 11. Here the CDR3 reads CASSQDPPGRAGNEQFF. Written as DNA, the CDR3 is TGCGCCAGCAGCCAAGATCCCCCCGGGAGGGCCGGAAATGAGCAGTTCTTC.